This TCR beta chain was sequenced in a study of cytomegalovirus exposure and HLA in healthy donors. The CDR3 extends over 14 amino acids. The germline gives CDR1 SEHNR, CDR2 FQNEAQ (reference sequence). Notes on this clone: Germline and junction disagree at one end, which may indicate a read error.

PCR primers comprised 60 Vbeta and 13 Jbeta primers. The method was immunoSEQ multiplex PCR; TCRdb's version includes in-frame clones alone and lacks a portion of them. In the table there are about 110,000 clones, roughly four fifths of which are singletons. The receptor comes from a woman aged 45-65 years in good health and CMV-seropositive. Sequenced material: PBMCs. The V and J genes are TRBV7-9 and TRBJ2-1, with a tentative D call TRBD2 (5 bases). CDR3 in amino acids: CSSSSLDSRREQFF. CDR3 in DNA: TGTTCCAGCAGCTCCCTCGACTCCCGGAGGGAGCAGTTCTTC.